This is a list of T cell receptor beta chains from one sample in a study of T cell repertoires in cytomegalovirus infection. One entry per CDR3 protein results from TCRdb running MiXCR on the reads. The repertoire has 300,000 or so distinct CDR3 sequences, roughly 26% of them found once; the top ten carry approximately 15%. The specimen sequenced was PBMCs. The receptors originated from a human donor in good health (CMV status not recorded). Some clones in this sample may be carry-over from other donors' samples. Both conserved end residues are part of each CDR3. Each record gives: clone size, J gene, D gene, V gene, CDR3 DNA, CDR3 protein. A D gene is named only where the DNA matches it firmly. Rows give clone size only sometimes, using once, few, many, or a class for an expanded clone.

. TRBJ2-3 TRBD2 TRBV29-1 TGCAGCGCATTACTAGCGGGAGTAGATACGCAGTATTTT CSALLAGVDTQYF
few TRBJ2-1 . TRBV28 TGTGCCAGCAGTTTCATTATCTCTAGCGAAAGCTCCTACAATGAGCAGTTCTTC CASSFIISSESSYNEQFF
. TRBJ2-1 . TRBV7-2 . CASSSGLGKWGEQFFEQFF
. TRBJ1-2 . TRBV29-1 TGCAGCGTTCGATTGGCATCCAACTATGGCTACACCTTC CSVRLASNYGYTF
few TRBJ1-2 . TRBV5-6 TGTGCCAGCAGCCTGAAAGACTATGGCTACACCTTC CASSLKDYGYTF
many TRBJ2-7 . TRBV7-2 TGTGCCAGCAGCCGTCCTGGGGCCTCCTACGAGCAGTACTTC CASSRPGASYEQYF
many TRBJ2-2 . TRBV7-2 TGTGCCAGCAGCTTACAGCAGGAAGGGGAGCTGTTTTTT CASSLQQEGELFF
. TRBJ2-7 . TRBV6-1 TGTGCCAGCAGTCCCACTGGGGGAGACACCTACGAGCAGTACTTC CASSPTGGDTYEQYF
. TRBJ1-1 . TRBV6-2/TRBV6-3 TGTGCCAGCAGAAATGGGGGAGGGACTGAAGCTTTCTTT CASRNGGGTEAFF
few TRBJ2-1 TRBD2 TRBV14 TGTGCCAGCAGCCCGACTAGCGGGCCCTACAATGAGCAGTTCTTC CASSPTSGPYNEQFF
few TRBJ2-5 TRBD2 TRBV5-6 TGTGCCAGCAGCCTACCGTCAACTAGCGGGAGGAAGGAGGAGACCCAGTACTTC CASSLPSTSGRKEETQYF
few TRBJ1-6 . TRBV7-2 TGTGCCAGCAGCTGGTCCGGGCCCCCGGTTAATTCACCCCTCCACTTT CASSWSGPPVNSPLHF
. TRBJ2-1 TRBD1 TRBV18 TGTGCCAGCTCACCAAGCCCCGACAGGGGGCAGTTCTTC CASSPSPDRGQFF
. TRBJ2-7 TRBD2 TRBV6-6 TGTGCCAGCCGGGGGGGAGGAGGCTCCTACGAGCAGTACTTC CASRGGGGSYEQYF
. TRBJ2-1 . TRBV12-3/TRBV12-4 TGTGCCAGCACCCCTCAAATCTCCTACAATGAGCAGTTCTTC CASTPQISYNEQFF
few TRBJ2-1 . TRBV11-3 TGTGCCAGCAGCTTGAGGGGTACGGATGAGCAGTTCTTC CASSLRGTDEQFF
few TRBJ2-1 TRBD1 TRBV7-8 TGTGCCAGCAGCTTAGGACAGGGGATCGGTGAGCAGTTCTTC CASSLGQGIGEQFF
. TRBJ2-1 TRBD2 TRBV7-2 TGTGCCAGCAGCTCGAGCGGGGGGGCCCAGTACAATGAGCAGTTCTTC CASSSSGGAQYNEQFF
many TRBJ2-1 . TRBV12-3/TRBV12-4 TGTGCCAGCAGTTTAGTGTGGGACAACCTCTTTCTCAGCTCCTACAATGAGCAGTTCTTC CASSLVWDNLFLSSYNEQFF
many TRBJ2-7 . TRBV7-9 TGTGCCAGCAGCTCCCGACAGGAAACCTACGAGCAGTACTTC CASSSRQETYEQYF
. TRBJ2-1 . TRBV11-2 TGTGCCAGCAGCTTAGATAGGGCGTACGAGCAGTTCTTC CASSLDRAYEQFF
few TRBJ1-5 TRBD1 TRBV15 TGTGCCACCAGCCCCCAAGACAGGGGGCGAAGGCAGCCCCAGCATTTT CATSPQDRGRRQPQHF
many TRBJ2-1 . TRBV24-1 TGTGCCACCAGTGATGAGGGATGGAGTGAGCAGTTCTTC CATSDEGWSEQFF
. TRBJ1-3 . TRBV12-3/TRBV12-4 TGTGCCAGCAGTCCCTTGGCGGGAAACACCATATATTTT CASSPLAGNTIYF
many TRBJ2-7 . TRBV11-2 TGTGCCAGCAGCCCGCCTTACACCTACGAGCAGTACTTC CASSPPYTYEQYF
. TRBJ2-7 . TRBV5-6 TGTGCCAGCAGCTTGGGGGTTGGGCAGGGAGACTACGAGCAGTACTTC CASSLGVGQGDYEQYF
once TRBJ1-5 . TRBV15 TGTGCCACCAGCAAGGGCGGGGCGCGGGGGCAGCCCCAGCATTTT CATSKGGARGQPQHF
many TRBJ2-1 . TRBV7-2 TGTGCCAGTAAGGGGGGGAACTACAATGAGCAGTTCTTC CASKGGNYNEQFF
many TRBJ1-4 . TRBV24-1 TGTGCCACCAGTGACCTGGGGACGGGAGGGGAGAATGAAAAACTGTTTTTT CATSDLGTGGENEKLFF
many TRBJ2-3 TRBD1 TRBV28 TGTGCCAGCAGTTTGCCTCCCGGGACAGGGGCAGACACAGATACGCAGTATTTT CASSLPPGTGADTDTQYF
. TRBJ2-7 . TRBV5-1 TGCGCCAGCAGCACCTTATCCGAGCAGTACTTC CASSTLSEQYF
few TRBJ1-1 . TRBV10-2 TGCGCCACGCTTTGGCAGCGGACTGAAGCTTTCTTT CATLWQRTEAFF
. TRBJ2-7 . TRBV5-1 TGCGCCAGCAGCTTGGACAGGGCCGAGCAGTACTTC CASSLDRAEQYF
once TRBJ2-1 TRBD2 TRBV5-4 TGTGCCAGCAGCCTCGGGACTAGCGGGAAATTCAATGAGCAGTTCTTC CASSLGTSGKFNEQFF
. TRBJ1-1 . TRBV7-2 TGTGCCAGCTTACAGACAGCCCTGAACACTGAAGCTTTCTTT CASLQTALNTEAFF
. TRBJ1-1 . TRBV15 TGTGCCACCAGCAGAGATCCGGACGGGATGGTAGAGGCTTTCTTT CATSRDPDGMVEAFF
. TRBJ2-1 TRBD1 TRBV7-3 TGTGCCAGCAGCGGGACAGGGGCGCCGGATGAGCAGTTCTTC CASSGTGAPDEQFF